A single sample gave rise to the 8 T cell receptor beta chains below, sequenced in a study of cytomegalovirus exposure and HLA in healthy donors. The PCR contained 60 Vbeta and 13 Jbeta primers. The method was immunoSEQ multiplex PCR; TCRdb's version includes in-frame clones alone and lacks a portion of them. The sample consists of 100,000 to 150,000 clones, roughly 10% of them appearing once. The sequencing input was PBMCs. These receptors were collected from a woman between 18 and 30 years old in good health and CMV-seropositive.

The table lists this clone with a few counts. The chain is built from TRBV27 and TRBJ1-5; 7 positions match TRBD1. Unmatched junction bases numbered 4, after V lost 3 bases and J lost 5 bases. The CDR3 covers 14 residues. The germline V gene encodes CDR1 MNHEY and CDR2 SMNVEV (reference sequence). For the CDR3, the DNA is TGTGCCAGCAGTTTTACAGGGGTGGATCAGCCCCAGCATTTT. Translated, it gives CASSFTGVDQPQHF.

This sequence joins TRBV5-1 and TRBJ2-3, with TRBD1 matching 7 bases. The CDR3 covers 15 residues. The V gene's germline CDR1 is SGHRS and CDR2 YFSETQ. Trimming took 4 bases from V and 0 from J; bases not matched to a gene: 5. CDR3 region: CASSKGQTSTDTQYF. Here the CDR3 DNA reads TGCGCCAGCAGCAAGGGACAGACTAGCACAGATACGCAGTATTTT.

This clone was counted a few times. The chain is built from TRBV4-1 and TRBJ2-7; no clear D gene. The germline V gene has CDR1 MGHRA and CDR2 YSYEKL. This CDR3 comprises 14 residues. V shed 4 bases and J shed 0 bases, with 10 bases lying between them. The CDR3 sequence: CASSLRFSSYEQYF. For the CDR3, the DNA is TGCGCCAGCAGCCTCCGATTCAGCTCCTACGAGCAGTACTTC.

This clone occurred a few times. The chain is built from TRBV7-9 and TRBJ2-1; TRBD2 aligns across 11 bases. This CDR3 region has 17 residues. Germline CDR1 SEHNR, CDR2 FQNEAQ (reference sequence). V lost 5 bases and J lost 4; bases outside the gene matches: 10. The CDR3 loop is CASSDPGLAVPYNEQFF. DNA of the CDR3: TGTGCCAGCAGCGATCCGGGACTAGCGGTACCATACAATGAGCAGTTCTTC.

The V and J genes are TRBV28 and TRBJ2-1, with 7 positions matching TRBD1. Germline CDR1 MDHEN, CDR2 SYDVKM. This CDR3 is 16 amino acids long. The V gene end was trimmed by 7 bases and the J gene end by 4 bases; junction bases not matched to a gene: 13. Here the CDR3 reads CASTPDDRASYNEQFF. The CDR3 DNA reads TGTGCCAGCACCCCTGATGACAGGGCGTCATACAATGAGCAGTTCTTC. Filled out from reference TRBV28 and TRBJ2-1, the complete variable domain reads DVKVTQSSRYLVKRTGEKVFLECVQDMDHENMFWYRQDPGLGLRLIYFSYDVKMKEKGDIPEGYSVSREKKERFSLILESASTNQTSMYLCASTPDDRASYNEQFFGPGTRLTVL.

Only a few counts were recorded for this clone. CDR3 in DNA: TGTGCCAGCAGTCCCCGGACTAGCGGGGGATACAATGAGCAGTTCTTC. It is translated as CASSPRTSGGYNEQFF. The chain is built from TRBV28 and TRBJ2-1, with TRBD2 matching 13 bases. From germline, CDR1 is MDHEN and CDR2 SYDVKM. The CDR3 totals 16 residues. Trimming at V came to 5 bases and at J to 4 bases, leaving 5 bases not matched to a gene. The entire variable domain, with the rest obtained from reference TRBV28 and TRBJ2-1, is as follows: DVKVTQSSRYLVKRTGEKVFLECVQDMDHENMFWYRQDPGLGLRLIYFSYDVKMKEKGDIPEGYSVSREKKERFSLILESASTNQTSMYLCASSPRTSGGYNEQFFGPGTRLTVL.

Details on this clone: One junction end does not reproduce the germline sequence, and a read error may be involved. Here the CDR3 reads CSVGGLLQDGYSF. Here the CDR3 DNA reads TGCAGCGTTGGGGGATTGCTACAGGATGGCTACTCCTTC. The chain has TRBV29-1 and TRBJ1-2; tentative D call: TRBD1 (5 bases). The V gene's germline CDR1 is SQVTM and CDR2 ANQGSEA. The CDR3 has 13 residues.

This clone came up a few times. The chain joins TRBV15 to TRBJ2-1; D might be TRBD2 (5 bases). Deletions cut 0 bases from V and 6 bases from J, with 15 bases between. The CDR3 is made up of 16 amino acids. Germline V gene lookup returns CDR1 LNHNV and CDR2 YYDKDF (reference sequence). Here the CDR3 reads CATSRDQAEPFNEQFF. The CDR3 nucleotides are TGTGCCACCAGCAGAGATCAAGCGGAGCCTTTCAATGAGCAGTTCTTC. Variable domain in full (rest from reference TRBV15 and TRBJ2-1): DAMVIQNPRYQVTQFGKPVTLSCSQTLNHNVMYWYQQKSSQAPKLLFHYYDKDFNNEADTPDNFQSRRPNTSFCFLDIRSPGLGDTAMYLCATSRDQAEPFNEQFFGPGTRLTVL.